The 4 T cell receptor beta chains below were found in one sample sequenced in a study of OX40 agonist ivuxolimab in advanced cancers. Using immunoSEQ multiplex PCR, the repertoire was profiled, and TCRdb retains in-frame clones only, with some absent. The top ten clones hold roughly an eighth of a sample with approximately 60,000 clones, 75% to 90% of them seen once. The sample here was CD4+ or CD8+ T cells sorted from blood, taken in a trial of the OX40 agonist ivuxolimab. The receptors were gathered from an adult with an advanced solid tumor such as melanoma, head and neck, liver or kidney cancer.

V usage is TRBV5-4 and J usage is TRBJ2-1; 10 bases are a match to TRBD1. This CDR3 has 15 amino acids. The germline V gene has CDR1 SGHNT and CDR2 YYREEE (reference sequence). With V trimmed by 7 bases and J by 6 bases, 10 bases remained unmatched. CDR3 in DNA: TGTGCCAGCGAACGCCGACAGGGGGCGAGCAATGAGCAGTTCTTC. It codes for CASERRQGASNEQFF.

This clone was observed a single time. DNA of the CDR3: TGTGCCAGCAACGCGGGAGGGAGTGAAAAACTGTTTTTT. It specifies CASNAGGSEKLFF. V usage is TRBV28 and J usage is TRBJ1-4; no reliable D call. CDR3 size: 13 residues. V lost 7 bases and J lost 7, with 13 bases in between. Germline CDR1 MDHEN, CDR2 SYDVKM.

This chain uses TRBV15 with TRBJ2-7; possible D gene TRBD1, 6 bases. Trimming stripped 0 bases from V and 2 bases from J, with 8 bases between. CDR3 length equals 14 residues. Looked up from germline, CDR1 is LNHNV and CDR2 is YYDKDF (reference sequence). CDR3 protein: CATSRDRGTYEQYF. In DNA, the CDR3 is TGTGCCACCAGCAGAGACAGGGGAACCTACGAGCAGTACTTC.

J is TRBJ2-7 and V is TRBV6-5, with 10 positions matching TRBD2. CDR1 is MNHEY and CDR2 is SVGAGI in the germline V gene. V was clipped by 4 bases and J by 1 base; unmatched bases: 1. The CDR3 is 14 residues long. The DNA of the CDR3 is TGTGCCAGCAGTTCTAGCGGGAGTTCCTACGAGCAGTACTTC. It codes for CASSSSGSSYEQYF.